These 5 T cell receptor beta chains share one sample of origin, sequenced in a study of shared clonotypes between healthy human individuals. Measured with immunoSEQ multiplex PCR; TCRdb has only the in-frame clones, and not every one. The sample records 550,000 to 750,000 clones, roughly nine tenths being singletons. Naive CD8 cells were CD45RO-negative, positively selected for CCR7, excluding terminally differentiated effector memory CD45RA+ cells. Sequencing input: naive CD8+ T cells sorted from blood. Receptors were obtained from a man aged 25 to 40 in good health.

The chain links TRBV30 to TRBJ2-2; D is unclear. Trimming pared 7 bases from V and 7 bases from J, leaving 10 bases between. The CDR3 consists of 11 residues. Germline lookup yields CDR1 GTSNPN and CDR2 SVGIG (reference sequence). CDR3 nucleotides: TGTGCCTTAGGGTTGGGCGGGGAGCTGTTTTTT. The encoded protein is CALGLGGELFF.

Here the CDR3 DNA reads TGTGCCAGCAGGCCCCTTTGGGACAGTCAAGAGACCCAGTACTTC. Translation: CASRPLWDSQETQYF. The V call is TRBV7-8, the J call TRBJ2-5; 7 bases agree with TRBD1. With 6 bases clipped from V and 2 bases from J, the junction kept 9 bases outside the gene matches. Germline V gives CDR1 SGHVS, CDR2 FQNEAQ. The length of the CDR3 is 15 residues.

The V and J genes are TRBV14 and TRBJ2-1; D unclear. Germline CDR1 is SGHDN and CDR2 is FVKESK. V was cut by 4 bases and J by 0 bases, with 16 bases left in between. CDR3 size: 17 residues. This CDR3 is CASSLSVGLSSYNEQFF. The CDR3 region has the DNA TGTGCCAGCAGCCTTAGTGTCGGGCTGAGCTCCTACAATGAGCAGTTCTTC.

V is TRBV6-6 and J is TRBJ2-7; tentative D call: TRBD2 (6 bases). Trimming removed 2 bases from V and 4 bases from J, with 12 bases in between. This CDR3 has 14 residues. Germline CDR1 MNHNY, CDR2 SVGAGI (reference sequence). CDR3 nucleotides: TGTGCCAGCAGTTACGGCCTTGGAGGGTACGAGCAGTACTTC. Amino acids: CASSYGLGGYEQYF.

This CDR3 reads CASSQGISRETQYF. The CDR3 nucleotides are TGCGCCAGCAGCCAAGGAATAAGCCGGGAGACCCAGTACTTC. This chain links TRBV4-1 with TRBJ2-5, with D unresolved. V lost 1 base and J 5 bases, leaving 11 bases between the germline ends. This CDR3 is built from 14 residues. Germline lookup yields CDR1 MGHRA and CDR2 YSYEKL.